This T cell receptor (beta chain) was sequenced for a study of CD8+CD57+ T cells in acquired aplastic anemia (dated by TCRdb to 2016 to 2018). Turning to the overall study: Extracted DNA from sorted CD4+ and CD8+ cells averaged about 2.9 ug, ranging from roughly 0.17 to 27.4 ug.

With respect to this clonotype: No cognate antigen has been identified for it. No base quality information exists; no much larger clone differs at one position.

The study deep-sequenced TCR repertoires of sorted CD4+ and CD8+ blood T cells from severe aplastic anemia patients and healthy subjects. Ficoll-Paque density gradient centrifugation was used to isolate peripheral blood mononuclear cells. CD4+ and CD8+ T cells were sorted by FACS or magnetic beads before DNA extraction. Genomic DNA was used as template for profiling of TCR beta VDJ combinations and CDR3 sequences. TCR repertoire sequencing was run on an Illumina HiSeq 2000. As for the authors' bioinformatics: TRBV/TRBJ rearrangement plots, CDR3 size and DJ length profiles, and Simpson's diversity index were used to evaluate the repertoires. The most abundant DNA sequence in the deep sequencing data was defined as the immunodominant clone. CDR3 amino acid sequences were screened for sharing across subjects and compared with published repertoires and the VDJdb database. TCRdb reprocessed the public reads (quality trimming at Q25 with fastp, clone calling with MiXCR) and kept in-frame beta chains. When rows share a CDR3 protein, they turn into one entry using the most common DNA and genes. The V and J calls were not made by the authors but by TCRdb's processing. In all, the sample holds some 290,000 distinct CDR3 sequences, and approximately 57% of those were seen once. The ten largest clones represent approximately 8.2% of the sample.

V is cut by 4 bases and J by 2 bases, and the space between the germline ends is 9 bases. CDR1 SNHLY and CDR2 FYNNEI were looked up in the germline V gene. The CDR3 holds 13 amino acids from the cysteine to the phenylalanine. The kept DNA is CDR3 alone, 39 bases in frame from the first base. The research as a whole found: No significant difference in CD8+ Simpson's diversity was found between patients and healthy controls (P=0.060). Although 25 to 30 CD8+ CDR3 sequences were shared by patients and controls, these sequences appeared highly expressed in patients and within the immunodominant clones of patients.

This clonotype was sampled from a human donor with severe aplastic anemia or a healthy control (not recorded which). Specimen: sorted CD4+, CD8+, or CD8+CD57+ T cells (not recorded which) from PBMCs. Here the chain combines TRBV2 and TRBJ2-7, with the D gene tentatively TRBD1 or TRBD2, based on 5 matching bases in each. The nucleotides are TGTGCCAGCAGTGGGGACCGTCCCTACGAGCAGTACTTC. It specifies CASSGDRPYEQYF.